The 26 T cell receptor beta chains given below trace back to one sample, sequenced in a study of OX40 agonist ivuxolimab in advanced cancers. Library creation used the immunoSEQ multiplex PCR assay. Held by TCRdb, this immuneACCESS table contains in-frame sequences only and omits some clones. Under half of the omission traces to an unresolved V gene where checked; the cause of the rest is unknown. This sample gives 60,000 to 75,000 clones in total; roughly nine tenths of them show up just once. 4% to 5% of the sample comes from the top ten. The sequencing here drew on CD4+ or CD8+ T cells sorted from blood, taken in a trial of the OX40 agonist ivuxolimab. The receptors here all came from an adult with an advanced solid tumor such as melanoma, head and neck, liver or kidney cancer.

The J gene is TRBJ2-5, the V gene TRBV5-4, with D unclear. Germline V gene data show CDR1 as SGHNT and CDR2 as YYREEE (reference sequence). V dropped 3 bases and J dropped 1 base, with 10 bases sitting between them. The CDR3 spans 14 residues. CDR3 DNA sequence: TGTGCCAGCAGCTCACCCTGGGGCCAAGAGACCCAGTACTTC. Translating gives CASSSPWGQETQYF. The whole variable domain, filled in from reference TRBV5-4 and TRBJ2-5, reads ETGVTQSPTHLIKTRGQQVTLRCSSQSGHNTVSWYQQALGQGPQFIFQYYREEENGRGNFPPRFSGLQFPNYSSELNVNALELDDSALYLCASSSPWGQETQYFGPGTRLLVL.

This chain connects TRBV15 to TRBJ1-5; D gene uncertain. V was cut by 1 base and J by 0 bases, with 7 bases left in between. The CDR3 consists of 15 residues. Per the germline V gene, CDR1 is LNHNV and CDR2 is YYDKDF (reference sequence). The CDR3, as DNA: TGTGCCACCAGCAGAGGATACCATAGCAATCAGCCCCAGCATTTT. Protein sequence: CATSRGYHSNQPQHF.

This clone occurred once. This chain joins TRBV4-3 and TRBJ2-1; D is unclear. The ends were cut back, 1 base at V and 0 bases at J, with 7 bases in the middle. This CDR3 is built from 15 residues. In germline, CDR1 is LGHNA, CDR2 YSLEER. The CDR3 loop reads CASSQGYSSYNEQFF. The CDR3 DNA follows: TGCGCCAGCAGCCAAGGGTACTCCTCCTACAATGAGCAGTTCTTC.

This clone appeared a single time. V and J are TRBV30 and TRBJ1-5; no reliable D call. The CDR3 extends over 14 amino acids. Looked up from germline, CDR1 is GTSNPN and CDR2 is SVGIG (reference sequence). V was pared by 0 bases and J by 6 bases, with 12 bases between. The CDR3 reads CAWSVRQAGQPQHF. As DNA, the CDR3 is TGTGCCTGGAGTGTACGGCAAGCGGGTCAGCCCCAGCATTTT.

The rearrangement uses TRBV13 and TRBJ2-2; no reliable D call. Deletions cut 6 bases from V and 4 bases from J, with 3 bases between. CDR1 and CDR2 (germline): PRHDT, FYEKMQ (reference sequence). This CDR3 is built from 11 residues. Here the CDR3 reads CASRSTGELFF. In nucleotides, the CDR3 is TGTGCCAGCAGGAGCACCGGGGAGCTGTTTTTT.

CDR3 region: CASSLVGIPQGAFEDEQFF. The CDR3, as DNA: TGCGCCAGCAGCTTGGTGGGGATTCCCCAAGGGGCGTTTGAGGATGAGCAGTTCTTC. The rearrangement links TRBV5-1 to TRBJ2-1; possible D gene TRBD1, 5 bases. The CDR3 covers 19 residues. Germline V gene lookup returns CDR1 SGHRS and CDR2 YFSETQ. Trimming shortened V by 0 bases and J by 8 bases, and 27 bases separated the two germline ends.

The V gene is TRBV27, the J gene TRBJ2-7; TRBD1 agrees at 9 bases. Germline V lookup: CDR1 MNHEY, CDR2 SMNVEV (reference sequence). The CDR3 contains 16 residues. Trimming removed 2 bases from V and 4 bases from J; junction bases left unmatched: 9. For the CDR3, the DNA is TGTGCCAGCAGTTTAAGGGGAGGACAGGGGACGTACGAGCAGTACGTC. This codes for CASSLRGGQGTYEQYV.

The CDR3 reads CSVVGGTSEKLFF. In DNA form, the CDR3 reads TGCAGCGTCGTGGGTGGGACAAGTGAAAAACTGTTTTTT. The chain combines TRBV29-1 with TRBJ1-4; tentatively, D is TRBD1 (6 bases). CDR1 is SQVTM, CDR2 ANQGSEA, per germline. V lost 6 bases and J 7 bases, leaving 15 bases between the germline ends. The CDR3 extends over 13 amino acids.

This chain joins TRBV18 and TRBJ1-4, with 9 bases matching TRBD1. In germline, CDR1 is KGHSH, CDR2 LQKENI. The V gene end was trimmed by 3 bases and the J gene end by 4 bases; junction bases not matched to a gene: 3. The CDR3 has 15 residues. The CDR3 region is CASSPTGGSNEKLFF. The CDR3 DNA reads TGTGCCAGCTCACCTACAGGGGGCAGTAATGAAAAACTGTTTTTT.

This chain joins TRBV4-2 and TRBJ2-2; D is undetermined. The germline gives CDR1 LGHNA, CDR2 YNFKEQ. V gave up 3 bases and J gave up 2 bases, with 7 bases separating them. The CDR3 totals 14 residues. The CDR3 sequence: CASSQSTNTGELFF. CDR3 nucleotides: TGTGCCAGCAGCCAGTCGACTAACACCGGGGAGCTGTTTTTT.

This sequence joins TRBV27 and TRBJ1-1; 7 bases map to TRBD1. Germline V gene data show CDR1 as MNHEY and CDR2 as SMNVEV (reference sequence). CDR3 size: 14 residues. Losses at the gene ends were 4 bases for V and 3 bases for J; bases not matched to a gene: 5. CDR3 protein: CASSSGQVYTEAFF. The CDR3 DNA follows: TGTGCCAGCAGTTCCGGACAGGTTTACACTGAAGCTTTCTTT.

CDR3 amino acids: CASSLRTGTNEKLFF. The DNA of the CDR3 is TGTGCCAGCAGCCTAAGGACAGGGACTAATGAAAAACTGTTTTTT. The chain couples TRBV11-2 to TRBJ1-4; 8 bases map to TRBD1. Trimming took 5 bases from V and 2 from J; bases not matched to a gene: 4. The germline V gene encodes CDR1 SGHAT and CDR2 FQNNGV. The CDR3 loop spans 15 amino acids.

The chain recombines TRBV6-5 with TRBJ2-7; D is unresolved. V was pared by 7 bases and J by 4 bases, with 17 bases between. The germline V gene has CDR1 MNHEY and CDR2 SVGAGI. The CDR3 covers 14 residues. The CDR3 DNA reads TGTGCCAGCACAGAGCAGGTGGCGTTTTACGAGCAGTACTTC. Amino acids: CASTEQVAFYEQYF.

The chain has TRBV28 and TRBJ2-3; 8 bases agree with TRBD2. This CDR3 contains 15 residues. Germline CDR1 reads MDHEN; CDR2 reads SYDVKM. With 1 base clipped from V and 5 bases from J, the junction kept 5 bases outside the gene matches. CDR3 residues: CASSLSGGLKDTQYF. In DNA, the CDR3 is TGTGCCAGCAGTTTATCGGGGGGGCTTAAAGATACGCAGTATTTT.

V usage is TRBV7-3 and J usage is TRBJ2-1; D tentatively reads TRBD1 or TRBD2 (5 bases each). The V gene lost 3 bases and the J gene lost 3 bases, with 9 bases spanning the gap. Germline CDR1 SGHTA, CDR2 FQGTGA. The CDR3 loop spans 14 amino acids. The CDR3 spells CASSFGTGYNEQFF. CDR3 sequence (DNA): TGTGCCAGCAGCTTCGGGACCGGCTACAATGAGCAGTTCTTC.

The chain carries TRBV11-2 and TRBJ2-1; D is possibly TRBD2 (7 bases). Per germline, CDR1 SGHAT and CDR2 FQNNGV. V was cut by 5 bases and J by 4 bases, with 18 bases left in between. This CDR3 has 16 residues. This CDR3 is CASSQGRGRSYNEQFF. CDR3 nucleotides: TGTGCCAGCAGCCAGGGGCGCGGGAGAAGTTACAATGAGCAGTTCTTC.

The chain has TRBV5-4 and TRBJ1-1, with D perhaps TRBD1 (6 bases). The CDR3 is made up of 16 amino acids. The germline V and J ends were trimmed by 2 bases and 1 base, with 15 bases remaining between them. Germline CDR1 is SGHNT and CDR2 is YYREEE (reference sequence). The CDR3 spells CASSFGGAVGNTEAFF. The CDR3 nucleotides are TGTGCCAGCAGCTTCGGGGGGGCGGTTGGGAACACTGAAGCTTTCTTT.

CDR3 protein: CAISEGQGGGELFF. In DNA form, the CDR3 reads TGTGCCATCAGTGAGGGGCAGGGTGGCGGGGAGCTGTTTTTT. The chain links TRBV10-3 to TRBJ2-2; a weak D match, TRBD1 (5 bases). Germline CDR1 reads ENHRY; CDR2 reads SYGVKD. Trimming pared 2 bases from V and 7 bases from J, leaving 11 bases between. The CDR3 runs to 14 residues.

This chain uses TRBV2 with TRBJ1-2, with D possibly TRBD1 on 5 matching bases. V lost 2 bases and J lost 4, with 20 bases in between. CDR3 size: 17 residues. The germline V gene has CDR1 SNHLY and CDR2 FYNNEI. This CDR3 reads CASSEPMVWGSGYGYTF. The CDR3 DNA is TGTGCCAGCAGTGAACCAATGGTCTGGGGGTCTGGCTATGGCTACACCTTC.

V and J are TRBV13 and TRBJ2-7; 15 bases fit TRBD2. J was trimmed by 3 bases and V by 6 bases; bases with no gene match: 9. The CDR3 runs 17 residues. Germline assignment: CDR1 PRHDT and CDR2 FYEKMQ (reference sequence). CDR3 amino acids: CASSFGTSGRSLYEQYF. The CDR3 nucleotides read TGTGCCAGCAGTTTCGGGACTAGCGGGAGGTCCCTCTACGAGCAGTACTTC. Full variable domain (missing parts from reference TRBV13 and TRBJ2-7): AAGVIQSPRHLIKEKRETATLKCYPIPRHDTVYWYQQGPGQDPQFLISFYEKMQSDKGSIPDRFSAQQFSDYHSELNMSSLELGDSALYFCASSFGTSGRSLYEQYFGPGTRLTVT.

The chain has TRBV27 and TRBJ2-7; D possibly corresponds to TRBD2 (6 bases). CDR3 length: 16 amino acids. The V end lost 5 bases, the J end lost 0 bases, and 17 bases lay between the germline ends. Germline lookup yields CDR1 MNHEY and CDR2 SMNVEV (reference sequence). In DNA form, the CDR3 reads TGTGCCAGCAGTCCACTCCGGGGGTATCTCTCCTACGAGCAGTACTTC. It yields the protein CASSPLRGYLSYEQYF.

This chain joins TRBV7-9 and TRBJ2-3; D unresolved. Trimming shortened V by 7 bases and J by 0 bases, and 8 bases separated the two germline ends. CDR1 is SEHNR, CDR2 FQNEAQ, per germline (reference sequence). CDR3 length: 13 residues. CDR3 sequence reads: CASTWISTDTQYF. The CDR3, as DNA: TGTGCCAGCACCTGGATTAGCACAGATACGCAGTATTTT.

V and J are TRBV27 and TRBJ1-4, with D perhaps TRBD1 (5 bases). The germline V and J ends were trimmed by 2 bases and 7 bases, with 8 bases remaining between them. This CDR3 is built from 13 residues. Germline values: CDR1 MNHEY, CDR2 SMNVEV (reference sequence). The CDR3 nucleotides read TGTGCCAGCAGTTTACTAGGGGCTGAAAAACTGTTTTTT. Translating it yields CASSLLGAEKLFF. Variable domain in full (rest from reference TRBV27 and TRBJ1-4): EAQVTQNPRYLITVTGKKLTVTCSQNMNHEYMSWYRQDPGLGLRQIYYSMNVEVTDKGDVPEGYKVSRKEKRNFPLILESPSPNQTSLYFCASSLLGAEKLFFGSGTQLSVL.

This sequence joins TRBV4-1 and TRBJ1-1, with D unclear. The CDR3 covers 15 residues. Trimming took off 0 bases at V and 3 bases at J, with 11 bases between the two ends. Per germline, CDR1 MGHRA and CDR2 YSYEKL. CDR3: CASSQDIGKYTEAFF. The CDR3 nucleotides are TGCGCCAGCAGCCAAGACATCGGAAAGTACACTGAAGCTTTCTTT.

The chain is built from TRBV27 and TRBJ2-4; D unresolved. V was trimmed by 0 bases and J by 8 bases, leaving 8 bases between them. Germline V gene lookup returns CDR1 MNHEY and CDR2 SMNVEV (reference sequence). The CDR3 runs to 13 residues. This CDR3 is CASSLSNQDIQYF. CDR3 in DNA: TGTGCCAGCAGTTTATCTAACCAAGACATTCAGTACTTC.

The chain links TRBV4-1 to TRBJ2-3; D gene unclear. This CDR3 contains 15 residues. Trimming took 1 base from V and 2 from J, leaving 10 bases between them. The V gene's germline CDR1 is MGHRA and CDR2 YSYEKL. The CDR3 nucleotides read TGCGCCAGCAGCCAAGCGCCGACTCCCACAGATACGCAGTATTTT. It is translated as CASSQAPTPTDTQYF.